This TCR beta chain was obtained from a study of memory CD4+ T cells and cytomegalovirus serostatus. The sort gate was single viable CD3+CD4+CD8-CD45RO+ cells for memory CD4+ T cells. Only in-frame clones appear in the TCRdb table, and some are missing; sequencing was by immunoSEQ multiplex PCR. The sample contains approximately 65,000 clones, roughly four fifths of which appear only once. The source is an adult in good health and CMV-seronegative. The sequencing sample was made of memory CD4+ T cells from blood.

The CDR3 sequence: CASSLEWGSGAGANVLTF. In DNA form, the CDR3 reads TGTGCCAGCAGCTTAGAGTGGGGTTCTGGGGCAGGGGCCAACGTCCTGACTTTC. The V and J genes are TRBV11-2 and TRBJ2-6; tentatively, D is TRBD1 (5 bases). The CDR3 covers 18 residues. V lost 0 bases and J lost 4, with 16 bases in between. The germline CDR1 and CDR2 sequences are SGHAT and FQNNGV.